The 26 T cell receptor beta chains reported below all come from one sample, sequenced in a study of shared clonotypes between healthy human individuals. Here immunoSEQ multiplex PCR was the method, and the copy in TCRdb shows in-frame clones only, minus some. The sample consists of 980,000 or so clones, approximately 80% of them appearing once. The sequenced sample was memory CD4+ T cells sorted from blood. This sample's subset: CD45RA-negative fraction. These receptors all come from a man in his late teens or twenties in good health.

The chain carries TRBV29-1 and TRBJ2-7, with no clear D. This CDR3 is built from 14 residues. Deletions cut 7 bases from V and 1 base from J, with 17 bases between. Per the germline V gene, CDR1 is SQVTM and CDR2 is ANQGSEA. The CDR3 sequence: CSALVGSKSYEQYF. The CDR3 DNA reads as TGCAGCGCCCTGGTTGGCAGCAAATCCTACGAGCAGTACTTC.

This sequence joins TRBV19 and TRBJ1-5; unclear D gene. CDR1 LNHDA and CDR2 SQIVND come from the germline V gene (reference sequence). CDR3 length: 15 residues. Trimming removed 5 bases from V and 0 bases from J, with 11 bases in between. The CDR3 protein is CASSAMGNSNQPQHF. The CDR3 bases are TGTGCCAGTAGTGCTATGGGTAATAGCAATCAGCCCCAGCATTTT.

The chain carries TRBV29-1 and TRBJ2-2; D unclear. This CDR3 has 14 residues. Trimming stripped 0 bases from V and 2 bases from J, with 7 bases between. Looked up from germline, CDR1 is SQVTM and CDR2 is ANQGSEA. In DNA form, the CDR3 reads TGCAGCGTTGAAGATCTTAAAAACACCGGGGAGCTGTTTTTT. Its translation is CSVEDLKNTGELFF.

The genes are TRBV28 and TRBJ1-5, with 8 bases that match TRBD1. The CDR3 loop spans 16 amino acids. CDR1 is MDHEN, CDR2 SYDVKM, per germline. The J segment lost 1 base and the V segment lost 10 bases, leaving 12 bases of the junction unmatched. This CDR3 is CATRDRKRGSNQPQHF. Here the CDR3 DNA reads TGTGCCACCCGGGACAGGAAAAGGGGGAGCAATCAGCCCCAGCATTTT.

The chain links TRBV18 to TRBJ1-1; 8 bases are shared with TRBD1. Looked up from germline, CDR1 is KGHSH and CDR2 is LQKENI. The CDR3 has 15 amino acids. The ends lost 5 bases at V and 0 bases at J; junction bases unmatched: 5. DNA of the CDR3: TGTGCCAGCTCAACCCGGACAGGGTTGAACACTGAAGCTTTCTTT. This sequence encodes CASSTRTGLNTEAFF.

The chain uses TRBV6-5 and TRBJ2-2, with 9 positions matching TRBD1. J gave up 9 bases and V 5 bases, and 10 bases lay outside the gene matches. The CDR3 runs 15 residues. Germline V gene lookup returns CDR1 MNHEY and CDR2 SVGAGI. CDR3 in DNA: TGTGCCAGCAGTGGCCGGGACAGGGAGGGCAGGGAGCTGTTTTTT. Translated: CASSGRDREGRELFF.

The CDR3 DNA follows: TGTGCCAGCAGGGACACTAGCACAGATACGCAGTATTTT. Translated, it gives CASRDTSTDTQYF. This chain connects TRBV7-2 to TRBJ2-3, with TRBD1 as a possible D gene (5 bases). Trimming took 6 bases from V and 0 from J, leaving 7 bases between them. Per the germline V gene, CDR1 is SGHTA and CDR2 is FQGNSA. The CDR3 runs 13 residues.

The gene calls are TRBV10-3 and TRBJ2-7; TRBD1 matches at 7 bases. CDR1 and CDR2 from the germline V gene are ENHRY and SYGVKD. This CDR3 has 14 residues. The V and J ends lost 2 bases and 6 bases, in that order; junction bases with no gene match: 7. In DNA form, the CDR3 reads TGTGCCATCAGTGAGCACCCCGACAGGGTCGAGCAGTACTTC. Its protein product is CAISEHPDRVEQYF.

The chain uses TRBV6-1 and TRBJ2-2; the D is unclear. This CDR3 has 13 amino acids. V was trimmed by 4 bases and J by 4 bases, leaving 7 bases between them. Germline values: CDR1 MNHNS, CDR2 SASEGT. In nucleotides, the CDR3 is TGTGCCAGCAGTGCTGGTATCACCGGGGAGCTGTTTTTT. Protein sequence: CASSAGITGELFF.

This CDR3 is CATRGTGGGMNTEAFF. The CDR3, as DNA: TGTGCCACCAGGGGGACAGGGGGTGGCATGAACACTGAAGCTTTCTTT. The rearrangement joins TRBV10-3 to TRBJ1-1; the match to TRBD1 covers 11 bases. This CDR3 has 16 residues. The V segment lost 10 bases and the J segment 0 bases; nucleotides outside the gene matches: 10. In germline, CDR1 is ENHRY, CDR2 SYGVKD.

The J gene is TRBJ2-7, the V gene TRBV18; 9 nucleotides match TRBD1. Per germline, CDR1 KGHSH and CDR2 LQKENI. The ends lost 4 bases at V and 7 bases at J; junction bases unmatched: 8. The CDR3 consists of 14 residues. CDR3 coding DNA: TGTGCCAGCTCACAAGGGACAGGGTTATTAGAGCAGTACTTC. The encoded protein is CASSQGTGLLEQYF.

The chain uses TRBV5-1 and TRBJ1-1; D is uncertain. This CDR3 spans 15 amino acids. Germline V CDR1 and CDR2: SGHRS, YFSETQ. Trimming removed 4 bases from V and 1 base from J, with 14 bases in between. The CDR3 loop is CASSRLGRGNTEAFF. As DNA, the CDR3 is TGCGCCAGCAGCCGCCTCGGCCGTGGGAACACTGAAGCTTTCTTT.

As to this clone: At one end, the junction sequence differs from germline, possibly due to a read error. V is TRBV14 and J is TRBJ1-3, with D perhaps TRBD1 (5 bases). This CDR3 has 15 residues. The germline V gene has CDR1 SGHDN and CDR2 FVKESK. The DNA of the CDR3 is TGTGCCAGCAACCAAGGGGCTTACTCTGGAAACACCATATATTTT. It specifies CASNQGAYSGNTIYF.

The sample holds a few counts of this clone. The gene calls are TRBV10-3 and TRBJ1-4, with 9 bases aligning to TRBD1. Germline assignment: CDR1 ENHRY and CDR2 SYGVKD. CDR3 size: 15 residues. V was pared by 3 bases and J by 8 bases, with 7 bases of the junction left unmatched. CDR3 DNA sequence: TGTGCCATCAGTGACCCGGACAGGGGAAACGAAAAACTGTTTTTT. Amino acid sequence: CAISDPDRGNEKLFF.

The chain combines TRBV5-6 with TRBJ2-5; TRBD2 might be the D (5 bases). The V end lost 7 bases, the J end lost 0 bases, and 16 bases lay between the germline ends. CDR1 and CDR2 (germline): SGHDT, YYEEEE. This CDR3 region has 15 residues. CDR3 protein: CASWVKRKYQETQYF. CDR3 sequence (DNA): TGTGCCAGCTGGGTCAAGCGGAAGTACCAAGAGACCCAGTACTTC.

This clone was counted only a few times. The chain joins TRBV5-1 to TRBJ2-3; D may be TRBD2 (6 bases). The V gene's germline CDR1 is SGHRS and CDR2 YFSETQ. CDR3 length equals 14 residues. V gave up 2 bases and J gave up 0 bases, with 7 bases separating them. As DNA, the CDR3 is TGCGCCAGCAGCTTCGGGACTAGCACAGATACGCAGTATTTT. Translation: CASSFGTSTDTQYF.

This clone was found a few times. The rearrangement links TRBV28 to TRBJ2-7, with 14 bases that match TRBD2. V was pared by 4 bases and J by 12 bases, with 8 bases of the junction left unmatched. Germline V gives CDR1 MDHEN, CDR2 SYDVKM. This CDR3 has 14 amino acids. The CDR3 bases are TGTGCCAGCAGTTCTGGACTAGCGGGGGGCCCACCGTACTTC. Translated, it gives CASSSGLAGGPPYF.

Worth noting for this clone: This same CDR3 is encoded by further DNA sequences in the sample. The V and J genes are TRBV5-1 and TRBJ1-1; D is undetermined. CDR1 SGHRS and CDR2 YFSETQ come from the germline V gene. The CDR3 sequence is 14 residues long. The ends were cut back, 0 bases at V and 0 bases at J, with 6 bases in the middle. The CDR3 sequence: CASSLGSMNTEAFF. CDR3 sequence (DNA): TGCGCCAGCAGCTTGGGGAGCATGAACACTGAAGCTTTCTTT. Filled out from reference TRBV5-1 and TRBJ1-1, the complete variable domain reads KAGVTQTPRYLIKTRGQQVTLSCSPISGHRSVSWYQQTPGQGLQFLFEYFSETQRNKGNFPGRFSGRQFSNSRSEMNVSTLELGDSALYLCASSLGSMNTEAFFGQGTRLTVV.

The rearrangement links TRBV5-8 to TRBJ1-5; 9 nucleotides align to TRBD1. V was clipped by 1 base and J by 7 bases; unmatched bases: 12. CDR3 length equals 17 residues. Germline loops: CDR1 SGHTS, CDR2 YDEGEE. The CDR3 DNA is TGTGCCAGCAGCTTGATGTTTCTACAGGGGGCCCCCCAGCCCCAGCATTTT. As protein: CASSLMFLQGAPQPQHF.

This clone has only a few counts. The V and J genes are TRBV7-9 and TRBJ1-6, with 7 bases identical to TRBD1. This CDR3 is built from 15 residues. Unmatched junction bases numbered 6, after V lost 5 bases and J lost 5 bases. The germline gives CDR1 SEHNR, CDR2 FQNEAQ (reference sequence). In DNA, the CDR3 is TGTGCCAGCAGCCTCCGGGACAGCCATAATTCACCCCTCCACTTT. Translated, it gives CASSLRDSHNSPLHF. Full variable domain (missing parts from reference TRBV7-9 and TRBJ1-6): DTGVSQNPRHKITKRGQNVTFRCDPISEHNRLYWYRQTLGQGPEFLTYFQNEAQLEKSRLLSDRFSAERPKGSFSTLEIQRTEQGDSAMYLCASSLRDSHNSPLHFGNGTRLTVT.

J is TRBJ1-1 and V is TRBV28; 8 nucleotides agree with TRBD1. Germline V lookup: CDR1 MDHEN, CDR2 SYDVKM. The CDR3 covers 14 residues. With V trimmed by 5 bases and J by 3 bases, 5 bases remained unmatched. The CDR3 spells CASSNRQGYTEAFF. CDR3 nucleotide sequence: TGTGCCAGCAGTAACCGACAGGGGTACACTGAAGCTTTCTTT. The variable domain in full, with the rest retrieved from reference TRBV28 and TRBJ1-1, is DVKVTQSSRYLVKRTGEKVFLECVQDMDHENMFWYRQDPGLGLRLIYFSYDVKMKEKGDIPEGYSVSREKKERFSLILESASTNQTSMYLCASSNRQGYTEAFFGQGTRLTVV.

J is TRBJ2-3 and V is TRBV5-4; D ambiguous. Germline assignment: CDR1 SGHNT and CDR2 YYREEE (reference sequence). The CDR3 is made up of 13 amino acids. Trimming took off 4 bases at V and 4 bases at J, with 10 bases between the two ends. The DNA of the CDR3 is TGTGCCAGCAGCCGAGAAAATTCAGATACGCAGTATTTT. Residues: CASSRENSDTQYF.

V usage is TRBV5-5 and J usage is TRBJ2-3; D is unresolved. The germline V gene has CDR1 SGHKS and CDR2 YYEKEE (reference sequence). Trimming took 2 bases from V and 6 from J, leaving 10 bases between them. The CDR3 has 13 amino acids. In DNA, the CDR3 is TGTGCCAGCAGCTTATTTGGGGATGATACGCAGTATTTT. Protein product: CASSLFGDDTQYF.

This clone showed up just a few times. The rearrangement links TRBV18 to TRBJ1-2; D not certain. V was trimmed by 0 bases and J by 1 base, leaving 3 bases between them. Germline CDR1 reads KGHSH; CDR2 reads LQKENI. The CDR3 is made up of 13 amino acids. The CDR3 bases are TGTGCCAGCTCACCACCAAATAACTATGGCTACACCTTC. It is translated as CASSPPNNYGYTF. Supplemented by reference TRBV18 and TRBJ1-2, the full variable domain reads NAGVMQNPRHLVRRRGQEARLRCSPMKGHSHVYWYRQLPEEGLKFMVYLQKENIIDESGMPKERFSAEFPKEGPSILRIQQVVRGDSAAYFCASSPPNNYGYTFGSGTRLTVV.

The rearrangement links TRBV9 to TRBJ2-3, with 7 bases lining up with TRBD2. The CDR3 runs to 15 residues. CDR1 and CDR2 from the germline V gene are SGDLS and YYNGEE. The V segment lost 3 bases and the J segment 2 bases; nucleotides outside the gene matches: 6. This CDR3 reads CASSAGDYPTDTQYF. The CDR3, as DNA: TGTGCCAGCAGCGCCGGGGACTACCCCACAGATACGCAGTATTTT.

The chain recombines TRBV5-6 with TRBJ1-5; D gene ambiguous. CDR3 length equals 16 residues. From germline, CDR1 is SGHDT and CDR2 YYEEEE. V was trimmed by 0 bases and J by 1 base, leaving 11 bases between them. The CDR3 DNA reads as TGTGCCAGCAGCTTGGGGGCAGGACGGAGCAATCAGCCCCAGCATTTT. Protein sequence: CASSLGAGRSNQPQHF.